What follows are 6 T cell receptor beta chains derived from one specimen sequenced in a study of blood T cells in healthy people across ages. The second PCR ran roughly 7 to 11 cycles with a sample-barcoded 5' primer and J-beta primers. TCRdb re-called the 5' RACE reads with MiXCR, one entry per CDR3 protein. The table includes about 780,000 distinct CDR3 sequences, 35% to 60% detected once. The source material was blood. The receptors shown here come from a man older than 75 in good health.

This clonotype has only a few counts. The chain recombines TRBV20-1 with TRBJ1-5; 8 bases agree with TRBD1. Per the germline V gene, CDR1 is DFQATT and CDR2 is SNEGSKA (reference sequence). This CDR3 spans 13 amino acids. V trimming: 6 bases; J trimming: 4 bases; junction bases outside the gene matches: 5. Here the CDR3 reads CSAERTGNQPQHF. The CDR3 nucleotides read TGCAGTGCGGAAAGGACAGGGAATCAGCCCCAGCATTTT.

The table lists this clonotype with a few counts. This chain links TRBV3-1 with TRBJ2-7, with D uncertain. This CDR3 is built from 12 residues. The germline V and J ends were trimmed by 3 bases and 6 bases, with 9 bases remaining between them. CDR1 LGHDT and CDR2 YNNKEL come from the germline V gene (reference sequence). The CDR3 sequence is CASSQKGFEQYF. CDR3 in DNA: TGTGCCAGCAGCCAGAAGGGATTCGAGCAGTACTTC.

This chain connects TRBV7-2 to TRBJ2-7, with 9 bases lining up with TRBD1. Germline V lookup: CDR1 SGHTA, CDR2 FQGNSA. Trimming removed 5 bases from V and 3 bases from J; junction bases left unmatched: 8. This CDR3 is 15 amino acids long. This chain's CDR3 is CASSPGTGSFYEQYF. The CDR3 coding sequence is TGTGCCAGCAGCCCCGGGACAGGGTCTTTCTACGAGCAGTACTTC.

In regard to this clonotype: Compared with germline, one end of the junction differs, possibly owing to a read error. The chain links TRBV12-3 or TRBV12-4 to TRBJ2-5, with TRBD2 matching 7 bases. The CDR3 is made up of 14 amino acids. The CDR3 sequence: CASRPTSSGEAQYF. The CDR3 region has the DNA TGTGCCAGCAGGCCAACCTCTAGCGGAGAGGCCCAGTACTTC.

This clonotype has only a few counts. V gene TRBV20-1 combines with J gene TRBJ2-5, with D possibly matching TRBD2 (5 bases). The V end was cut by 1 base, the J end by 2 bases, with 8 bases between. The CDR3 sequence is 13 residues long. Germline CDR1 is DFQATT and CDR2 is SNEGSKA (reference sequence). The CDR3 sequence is CSARVTGQETQYF. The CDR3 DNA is TGCAGTGCTAGAGTTACGGGGCAAGAGACCCAGTACTTC.

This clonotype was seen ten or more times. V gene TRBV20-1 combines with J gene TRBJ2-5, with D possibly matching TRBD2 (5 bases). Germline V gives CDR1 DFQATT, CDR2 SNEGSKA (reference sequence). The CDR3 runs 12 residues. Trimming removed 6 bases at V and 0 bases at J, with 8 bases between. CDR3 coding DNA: TGCAGTGCCACGACTAACCAAGAGACCCAGTACTTC. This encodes CSATTNQETQYF.